The entry below gives a single TCR beta chain sequence along with its context. What it binds is unknown. Germline V gives CDR1 SGDLS, CDR2 YYNGEE. There are 12 residues in the CDR3. UMIs accompanied the 5'RACE template switching by which TCR beta cDNA was made. TCRdb re-analyzed the 5' RACE reads; it lists each CDR3 protein once, without DNA. The sample includes around 380,000 distinct CDR3 sequences. The data originate from a study of T cells expressing NK-cell markers. Study overall: It was from sorted CD3+CD56+NKG2C+, CD3+CD56+NKG2C- and CD3+CD56-NKG2C+ T cells that TCR beta repertoires came.

Study conclusions and caveats: About six of the donors carried dominant NKG2C+ clonotypes that took up 1.0-7.0% of their CD8+ T cells. Clarity on HCMV specificity was lacking for the expanded NKG2C+ T cell clones.

V usage is TRBV9 and J usage is TRBJ2-1; lacking DNA, the TRBD2 call made by TCRdb goes unchecked. This TCR was recovered from a woman aged 50 to 60 in good health. Sequencing input: blood T cells: a sorted CD56 or NKG2C T cell subset, CD4+ or CD8+ T cells, or bulk PBMC T cells (not recorded which). The CDR3 loop reads CASGGTYNEQFF.